Sequencing of this T cell receptor beta chain was carried out in a study of cytomegalovirus exposure and HLA in healthy donors. Study outcomes and limitations: Productive rates of about 87% or about 30% were seen for most TCR beta V segments in an earlier analysis.

The primer mix had 60 Vbeta and 13 Jbeta primers. Profiled with immunoSEQ multiplex PCR; TCRdb holds only in-frame clones, not every one. This sample has 160,000 or so clones, with more than 75% found just once. Regarding this clone: Its specificity is not known.

With V trimmed by 3 bases and J by 0 bases, 2 bases remained unmatched. CDR1 is MDHEN and CDR2 is SYDVKM in the germline V gene. This CDR3 comprises 14 residues. The source is a male donor in good health and CMV-seronegative. The V and J genes are TRBV28 and TRBJ2-7, with TRBD2 matching over 7 bases. Source material: PBMCs. The CDR3 loop reads CASSFGGSSYEQYF. DNA of the CDR3: TGTGCCAGCAGTTTTGGCGGGAGCTCCTACGAGCAGTACTTC.